Sequencing of this T cell receptor beta chain was carried out in a study of T and B cells in COVID-19 patients. The wider study: COVID-19 patients gave peripheral blood either during active infection or after recovery. Active-infection patients were older, median 67 years, than recovered patients, median approximately 35 years.

TRB was amplified from approximately 250-500 ng of blood genomic DNA. Multiplex PCR with BIOMED2 TRB-A/B primer pools amplified TRB rearrangements. In TCRdb, the multiplex PCR reads were re-called with MiXCR into one record per CDR3 protein. Of approximately 10,000 distinct CDR3 sequences listed, nearly 30% are singletons. Germline V gene data show CDR1 as SGHKS and CDR2 as YYEKEE (reference sequence). V lost 1 base, J lost 3 bases, and 14 bases lay in between. The CDR3 is 17 residues long. Study results and caveats: No sequencing was yet done of CD4+, regulatory or CD8+ subsets, or of SARS-CoV-2-responsive or tetramer+ sorted cells.

This clonotype counts as medium-sized. What it recognizes is unknown. This clonotype was sampled from a human donor who had recovered from COVID-19. The V call is TRBV5-5, the J call TRBJ2-6; D is perhaps TRBD2 (5 bases). The sample taken for sequencing was blood. In DNA form, the CDR3 reads TGTGCCAGCAGCTTGATAGTTACGGGGTTTGGGGCCAACGTCCTGACTTTC. Amino acids: CASSLIVTGFGANVLTF.